A single sample gave rise to the 10 T cell receptor beta chains below, sequenced in a study of CXCR3-negative and CXCR3-positive naive CD8 T cells. TRB cDNA was prepared as libraries by UMI-labeled 5' RACE. TCRdb re-called the 5' RACE reads and gives one entry per CDR3 protein, without DNA. This table lists 100,000 to 150,000 distinct CDR3 sequences. Sequenced material: naive CXCR3- CD8+ T cells from blood. The subset denotes: CD45RO-CCR7+CD27+CD95- naive CD8+ T cells lacking CXCR3 (TNR3-). The receptors derive from a human donor in good health. Some clones in this sample may be carry-over from other donors' samples.

This chain links TRBV9 with TRBJ2-3; with no DNA, the TCRdb D assignment of TRBD2 cannot be verified. CDR1 is SGDLS and CDR2 is YYNGEE in the germline V gene. The CDR3 consists of 15 residues. The CDR3 here is CASSVTGLLGDTQYF.

This sequence joins TRBV12-3 or TRBV12-4 and TRBJ2-5; without DNA, the TCRdb call of TRBD1 cannot be checked. The CDR3 spans 13 residues. The CDR3 here is CASSLPGQETQYF.

The chain recombines TRBV28 with TRBJ2-1. The CDR3 extends over 13 amino acids. Germline loops: CDR1 MDHEN, CDR2 SYDVKM. The CDR3 region is CASSPRLSGEQFF.

The chain couples TRBV4-3 to TRBJ2-4. Germline V gives CDR1 LGHNA, CDR2 YSLEER. This CDR3 has 17 residues. The CDR3 loop is CASSQDSTPVAKNIQYF.

This chain connects TRBV7-9 to TRBJ1-2. The CDR3 spans 15 residues. Germline lookup yields CDR1 SEHNR and CDR2 FQNEAQ (reference sequence). The CDR3 region is CASSLFGSTNYGYTF.

J is TRBJ1-1 and V is TRBV7-2; TCRdb indicates TRBD1, and absent DNA this call remains unverified. The V gene's germline CDR1 is SGHTA and CDR2 FQGNSA. CDR3 length: 18 amino acids. The CDR3 loop is CANSPGTGKGPMNTEAFF.

J is TRBJ2-7 and V is TRBV19; the D call from TCRdb, TRBD1, cannot be confirmed without DNA. Per germline, CDR1 LNHDA and CDR2 SQIVND (reference sequence). CDR3 length equals 15 residues. This CDR3 is CASSIALRVAYEQYF.

The V and J genes are TRBV14 and TRBJ2-7; the TRBD1 assignment by TCRdb is unverifiable without DNA. CDR1 and CDR2 (germline): SGHDN, FVKESK. The CDR3 is 14 residues long. The CDR3 loop is CASSQYPPSYEQYF.

The V gene is TRBV5-6, the J gene TRBJ2-7; TCRdb gives TRBD2 as the D gene, but with no DNA this cannot be confirmed. Germline lookup yields CDR1 SGHDT and CDR2 YYEEEE. This CDR3 comprises 14 residues. CDR3 amino acids: CASSWSGGYYEQYF.

This rearrangement joins TRBV29-1 to TRBJ1-2; without DNA, the TCRdb call of TRBD1 cannot be checked. CDR3 length equals 12 residues. Germline CDR1 reads SQVTM; CDR2 reads ANQGSEA. The chain's CDR3 is CSAHRAADGYTF.